These T cell receptor beta chains were read from a single sample in a study of cytomegalovirus exposure and HLA in healthy donors. Method: immunoSEQ multiplex PCR; TCRdb's copy keeps in-frame clones and lacks some. The table records approximately 180,000 clones, under 90% of them present only once. Sequencing used PBMCs. All receptors come from a man younger than 40 in good health and CMV-seropositive. The conserved cysteine and the conserved F or W are not part of the CDR3 here. Clone size is not always given. Where it is, it says once, few, many or a class for expanded clones.

TRBV7-9	-	TRBJ1-1	ASSPPRTGYESEAF
TRBV6-5	-	TRBJ1-2	ASRRQGRVNYGYT
TRBV5-1	once	TRBJ1-3	ASSLGGTSGNTIY
TRBV19	-	TRBJ2-1	ALPGLAAGDSYNEQF
TRBV27	-	TRBJ2-5	ASSNDRVQETQY
TRBV7-9	once	TRBJ1-6	SSSLQGDTSHSPLH
TRBV11-2	-	TRBJ2-7	ASRTPGTGFYEQY
TRBV7-3	-	TRBJ2-1	ASSPRTSALNEQF
TRBV4-2	-	TRBJ2-2	ASSQQLAGITGELF
TRBV5-4	once	TRBJ2-3	ASSLRQGAADTQY
TRBV18	-	TRBJ1-3	ASSPPAVGDIWYTIY
TRBV6-1	-	TRBJ1-6	ASRARINSPLH
TRBV10-2	-	TRBJ2-1	ASGGASAYNEQF
TRBV2	-	TRBJ1-6	ASGPPDTNSPLH
TRBV7-3	-	TRBJ2-7	ASSLTARGAQY
TRBV15	-	TRBJ2-1	ATSLRVASYNEQF
TRBV19	-	TRBJ2-1	ASSFPGFQYNEQF
TRBV19	few	TRBJ2-1	ASSIGLAGNEQF
TRBV5-4	-	TRBJ2-5	ASSPTQGGETQY
TRBV7-2	-	TRBJ1-1	ASSIQGLNTEAF
TRBV20-1	-	TRBJ2-7	SARVGVMQY
TRBV29-1	-	TRBJ1-1	SVTDGPGEEAF
TRBV7-3	-	TRBJ2-3	ASSLMGARGTDTQY
TRBV29-1	-	TRBJ1-1	SVPGPQAGTEAF